The 2 T cell receptor beta chains given below trace back to one sample, sequenced in a study of T-cell reconstitution after alpha-beta-depleted transplantation in children. A TCRbeta library incorporating unique molecular identifiers was prepared. One entry per CDR3 protein, called by TCRdb with MiXCR from the PCR reads. Of under 850,000 distinct CDR3 sequences in the sample, around 13% are singletons; the top ten hold roughly 0.77%. The source was PBMCs, collected before TCRalphabeta/CD19-depleted stem cell transplant. These receptors originate from a girl aged 2 to 9 with congenital amegakaryocytic thrombocytopenia, due to receive a stem cell transplant.

This clonotype has ten or more counts. The chain couples TRBV4-1 to TRBJ2-1; 9 nucleotides match TRBD2. J gave up 4 bases and V 8 bases, and 12 bases lay outside the gene matches. Looked up from germline, CDR1 is MGHRA and CDR2 is YSYEKL. The CDR3 length is 16 residues. The CDR3 DNA follows: TGCGCCAGCCAGCCGGTGGTAGCGGGAGAGTACAATGAGCAGTTCTTC. This codes for CASQPVVAGEYNEQFF.

The J gene is TRBJ2-1, the V gene TRBV30; 8 nucleotides line up with TRBD2. V dropped 2 bases and J dropped 4; count of bases not matched to a gene: 4. The length of the CDR3 is 14 residues. Per germline, CDR1 GTSNPN and CDR2 SVGIG (reference sequence). CDR3 sequence reads: CAWSTLADYNEQFF. CDR3 nucleotides: TGTGCCTGGAGTACACTAGCGGATTACAATGAGCAGTTCTTC.